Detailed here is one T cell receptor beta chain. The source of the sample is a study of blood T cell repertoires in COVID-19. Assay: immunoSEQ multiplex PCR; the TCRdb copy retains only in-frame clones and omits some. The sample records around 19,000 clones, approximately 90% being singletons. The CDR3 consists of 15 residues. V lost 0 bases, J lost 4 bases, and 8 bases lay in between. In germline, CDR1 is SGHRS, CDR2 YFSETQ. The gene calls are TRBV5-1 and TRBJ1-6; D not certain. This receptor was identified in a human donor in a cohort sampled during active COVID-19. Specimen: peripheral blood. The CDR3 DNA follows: TGCGCCAGCAGCTTGGAACTTAGTTATAATTCACCCCTCCACTTT. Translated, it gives CASSLELSYNSPLHF.